These 21 T cell receptor beta chains originate from one sample sequenced in a study of regulatory T cells in long-lasting Graves disease. In building TCR beta libraries, iRepertoire HTBI primers were used together with Arm-PCR of CDR3 regions. A single record per CDR3 protein comes from TCRdb applying MiXCR to the multiplex PCR reads. Here the sample spans about 290,000 distinct CDR3 sequences, roughly a fifth being singletons. Time point denoted: persistent/refractory GD, antithyroid drugs over 5 years with positive TRAb. RNA from PBMCs was the source of the TCR library. The sample in question was peripheral blood mononuclear cells (PBMCs), obtained when the disease was refractory, from a patient treated with antithyroid drugs. The receptors derive from a female donor with Graves disease.

This rearrangement joins TRBV5-1 to TRBJ2-2; no definite D call. Germline assignment: CDR1 SGHRS and CDR2 YFSETQ. V shed 2 bases and J shed 3 bases, with 8 bases lying between them. CDR3 length: 14 amino acids. As DNA, the CDR3 is TGCGCCAGCAGCTTCGTAAAGGACACCGGGGAGCTGTTTTTT. Its translation is CASSFVKDTGELFF.

The chain uses TRBV12-3 or TRBV12-4 and TRBJ1-2; D possibly corresponds to TRBD1 (5 bases). Trimming pared 5 bases from V and 8 bases from J, leaving 15 bases between. This CDR3 contains 13 residues. The CDR3 region is CASSRDHKGGYTF. Here the CDR3 DNA reads TGTGCCAGCAGTAGGGACCACAAGGGCGGCTACACCTTC.

This clonotype was observed a few times. An end of the junction differs from the germline gene, which may be a read error. CDR3 nucleotides: TGTACCTGGAGTACCGGAGCGTCCGAGCAGTACTTC. Protein: CTWSTGASEQYF. The chain employs TRBV30 and TRBJ2-7; D ambiguous. This CDR3 region has 12 residues. Germline values: CDR1 GTSNPN, CDR2 SVGIG (reference sequence).

The chain is built from TRBV6-1 and TRBJ2-7; D is undetermined. Germline V CDR1 and CDR2: MNHNS, SASEGT. The CDR3 has 12 amino acids. Trimming removed 6 bases at V and 6 bases at J, with 12 bases between. The CDR3 DNA reads TGTGCCAGCAGGGCGAGCGTGGGCGAGCAGTACTTC. This sequence encodes CASRASVGEQYF.

In this sample, this clonotype turned up many times. The V call is TRBV3-1, the J call TRBJ2-5; D is possibly TRBD1 (5 bases). The V gene lost 0 bases and the J gene lost 7 bases, with 6 bases spanning the gap. The germline V gene has CDR1 LGHDT and CDR2 YNNKEL (reference sequence). The CDR3 totals 12 residues. CDR3 amino acids: CASSQEQGTQYF. In DNA, the CDR3 is TGTGCCAGCAGCCAAGAGCAGGGGACCCAGTACTTC.

In its sample, this clonotype was seen many times. The genes are TRBV5-8 and TRBJ1-1; D not certain. The CDR3 is 13 amino acids. Trimming cost V 4 bases and J 8 bases, with 15 bases left between them. The germline V gene encodes CDR1 SGHTS and CDR2 YDEGEE. The CDR3 sequence is CASSHDRLREAFF. The CDR3 bases are TGTGCCAGCAGCCACGACCGGTTGAGGGAAGCTTTCTTT.

The chain combines TRBV7-2 with TRBJ2-2; D not certain. The CDR3 runs to 15 residues. Germline V gene data show CDR1 as SGHTA and CDR2 as FQGNSA. With 5 bases removed from V and 0 bases from J, the gap between germline ends came to 10 bases. The CDR3 nucleotides read TGTGCCAGCAGCCCAACTGTCGCGAACACCGGGGAGCTGTTTTTT. Its translation: CASSPTVANTGELFF.

CDR3 in amino acids: CASSPLATNTGELFF. As DNA, the CDR3 is TGTGCCAGCTCACCCTTGGCCACGAACACCGGGGAGCTGTTTTTT. J is TRBJ2-2 and V is TRBV18, with unresolved D. Germline V gene lookup returns CDR1 KGHSH and CDR2 LQKENI. V was clipped by 3 bases and J by 0 bases, with 8 bases between them. CDR3 length equals 15 residues.

At least ten counts were recorded for this clonotype. The chain links TRBV9 to TRBJ2-7; either TRBD1 or TRBD2 may fit D (5 bases each). CDR1 is SGDLS and CDR2 is YYNGEE in the germline V gene. V lost 5 bases and J 6 bases, leaving 12 bases between the germline ends. CDR3 size: 12 residues. The DNA of the CDR3 is TGTGCCAGCAGTTGGGGGACCAGCGAGCAGTACTTC. It codes for CASSWGTSEQYF.

CDR3 in amino acids: CASSVEDRAAGYTF. DNA of the CDR3: TGTGCCAGCAGCGTAGAGGACAGGGCTGCCGGCTACACCTTC. The chain has TRBV9 and TRBJ1-2; 8 bases map to TRBD1. This CDR3 is 14 amino acids long. Germline values: CDR1 SGDLS, CDR2 YYNGEE. V trimming: 0 bases; J trimming: 8 bases; junction bases outside the gene matches: 6.

This clonotype was seen a handful of times. The chain joins TRBV7-8 to TRBJ2-7; D remains unclear. The CDR3 spans 14 residues. The V and J ends lost 1 base and 0 bases respectively, with 7 bases between them. Germline lookup yields CDR1 SGHVS and CDR2 FQNEAQ. The chain's CDR3 is CASSLGETSYEQYF. CDR3 nucleotide sequence: TGTGCCAGCAGCTTAGGTGAGACCTCCTACGAGCAGTACTTC.

This clonotype was seen many times. This rearrangement joins TRBV2 to TRBJ2-7; 7 bases fit TRBD1. Trimming took 8 bases from V and 0 from J; bases not matched to a gene: 10. CDR3 length: 15 residues. Germline V gene lookup returns CDR1 SNHLY and CDR2 FYNNEI. DNA for the CDR3: TGTGCCAGCCGGGACAGTCTTTCCTCCTCCTACGAGCAGTACTTC. Amino acids: CASRDSLSSSYEQYF.

The rearrangement links TRBV6-1 to TRBJ2-4; a weak D match, TRBD2 (5 bases). Germline V gene data show CDR1 as MNHNS and CDR2 as SASEGT. The CDR3 covers 15 residues. V shed 0 bases and J shed 7 bases, with 13 bases lying between them. The CDR3: CASSEAFQRRNIQYF. The CDR3 region has the DNA TGTGCCAGCAGTGAAGCGTTCCAGCGGAGGAACATTCAGTACTTC.

This clonotype is judged medium-sized. The CDR3 here is CASSQPTGGNEKLFF. CDR3 in DNA: TGTGCCAGCAGTCAGCCGACAGGGGGTAATGAAAAACTGTTTTTT. J is TRBJ1-4 and V is TRBV28; 9 nucleotides agree with TRBD1. The CDR3 sequence is 15 residues long. The germline V gene encodes CDR1 MDHEN and CDR2 SYDVKM. With V trimmed by 5 bases and J by 4 bases, 5 bases remained unmatched.

This clonotype was found many times. The genes are TRBV29-1 and TRBJ1-5, with TRBD1 identical over 8 bases. This CDR3 is built from 13 residues. Germline CDR1 and CDR2: SQVTM and ANQGSEA. The J segment lost 3 bases and the V segment lost 5 bases, leaving 3 bases of the junction unmatched. CDR3 residues: CSVRGQDNQPQHF. The CDR3 DNA reads as TGCAGCGTTAGGGGACAGGACAATCAGCCCCAGCATTTT. The variable domain in full, completed from reference TRBV29-1 and TRBJ1-5, reads SAVISQKPSRDICQRGTSLTIQCQVDSQVTMMFWYRQQPGQSLTLIATANQGSEATYESGFVIDKFPISRPNLTFSTLTVSNMSPEDSSIYLCSVRGQDNQPQHFGDGTRLSIL.

The rearrangement uses TRBV7-9 and TRBJ2-3, with 7 bases that match TRBD2. V dropped 5 bases and J dropped 2; count of bases not matched to a gene: 7. The CDR3 is 15 residues long. The germline V gene has CDR1 SEHNR and CDR2 FQNEAQ (reference sequence). CDR3 loop: CASSQSGRATDTQYF. CDR3 bases: TGTGCCAGCAGCCAATCGGGGAGGGCCACAGATACGCAGTATTTT.

This clonotype was picked up a small number of times. The V and J genes are TRBV29-1 and TRBJ2-5, with 8 bases that match TRBD2. Trimming took 3 bases from V and 7 from J; bases not matched to a gene: 7. The germline gives CDR1 SQVTM, CDR2 ANQGSEA. This CDR3 comprises 13 residues. CDR3 amino acids: CSVDFLAGGTQYF. The CDR3 DNA follows: TGCAGCGTTGATTTTCTAGCGGGCGGGACCCAGTACTTC.

The CDR3 here is CANNGTSGRGLWEETQYF. The CDR3 bases are TGTGCCAATAACGGGACTAGCGGGAGAGGACTTTGGGAAGAGACCCAGTACTTC. This chain connects TRBV2 to TRBJ2-5; 14 nucleotides agree with TRBD2. CDR3 length: 18 amino acids. Looked up from germline, CDR1 is SNHLY and CDR2 is FYNNEI. V lost 10 bases, J lost 3 bases, and 16 bases stayed unmatched. Full variable domain (remainder filled in from reference TRBV2 and TRBJ2-5): EPEVTQTPSHQVTQMGQEVILRCVPISNHLYFYWYRQILGQKVEFLVSFYNNEISEKSEIFDDQFSVERPDGSNFTLKIRSTKLEDSAMYFCANNGTSGRGLWEETQYFGPGTRLLVL.

This clonotype was counted many times. This chain connects TRBV5-6 to TRBJ2-7; 9 bases agree with TRBD1. This CDR3 spans 16 amino acids. The junction had 9 bases not matched to a gene; V was cut back by 3 bases and J by 2 bases. Germline V gene data show CDR1 as SGHDT and CDR2 as YYEEEE. The CDR3 is CASSSIGTGFTYEQYF. As DNA, the CDR3 is TGTGCCAGCAGCTCTATAGGGACAGGGTTCACCTACGAGCAGTACTTC.

This clonotype has only a few counts. This chain links TRBV20-1 with TRBJ2-7; D not resolved. V dropped 0 bases and J dropped 0 bases, with 15 bases sitting between them. The germline V gene encodes CDR1 DFQATT and CDR2 SNEGSKA (reference sequence). The CDR3 contains 16 residues. The CDR3 loop is CSARDLDSTFSYEQYF. In nucleotides, the CDR3 is TGCAGTGCTAGAGATCTTGACTCGACCTTCTCCTACGAGCAGTACTTC.

The chain carries TRBV28 and TRBJ1-3; 8 bases agree with TRBD1. The CDR3 has 17 residues. Germline V gene lookup returns CDR1 MDHEN and CDR2 SYDVKM. With V trimmed by 4 bases and J by 0 bases, 8 bases remained unmatched. CDR3 loop: CASSYGTGPISGNTIYF. The CDR3 DNA sequence: TGTGCCAGCAGTTATGGGACAGGTCCCATCTCTGGAAACACCATATATTTT.